These T cell receptor beta chains were read from a single sample in a study of T-cell memory formation after mild COVID-19. MiXCR, applied by TCRdb to the 5' RACE reads, yields one record per CDR3 protein. This sample has about 290,000 distinct CDR3 sequences, with roughly 15% found just once. The sequenced sample was PBMCs or a T cell subset sorted from them (not recorded which). These receptors originate from a man between 18 and 29 years old who had mild COVID-19 (a few samples of this study predate the infection). Cell type and time point are not known. The CDR3 runs from the conserved cysteine through the conserved F or W. A D gene is named only where the DNA matches it firmly. The size of a clone is reported for some rows only, either as once, few or many, or as a class for expanded clones.

TGCAGTGCCGGCATACTGGAAGAGACCCAGTACTTC	CSAGILEETQYF	TRBV20-1	.	.	TRBJ2-5
TGTGCCAGCAGCTTACTGGGGCCCACAGATACGCAGTATTTT	CASSLLGPTDTQYF	TRBV7-3	many	.	TRBJ2-3
TGCAGTGCTCTTATCGCCGACAGGGATTTCTACGAGCAGTACTTC	CSALIADRDFYEQYF	TRBV20-1	once	TRBD1	TRBJ2-7
TGCAGCTTTGGCCCTCAAGTCGACAATGAGCAGTTCTTC	CSFGPQVDNEQFF	TRBV29-1	.	.	TRBJ2-1
TGTGCCAGCAGGGGATTAGCCTCTGGAAACACCATATATTTT	CASRGLASGNTIYF	TRBV7-9	.	.	TRBJ1-3
TGTGCCAGCAGTTATCAGGTTCCCTACGAGCAGTACTTC	CASSYQVPYEQYF	TRBV12-3/TRBV12-4	.	.	TRBJ2-7
TGTGCCAGCAGCTTGCGGGGTTTCCCTACAAGCCAAGAGACCCAGTACTTC	CASSLRGFPTSQETQYF	TRBV7-9	.	.	TRBJ2-5
TGTGCCAGCAGCTTAACCGCTATTGGGGGGTATGAGCAGTTCTTC	CASSLTAIGGYEQFF	TRBV7-3	few	.	TRBJ2-1
TGTGCCAGCAGCCGACGAGAAGGCGCTCAGGGGGACGAGCAGTACTTC	CASSRREGAQGDEQYF	TRBV7-9	.	TRBD1	TRBJ2-7
TGTGCCAGCAGTTTACGTGCAGCTAACTATGGCTACACCTTC	CASSLRAANYGYTF	TRBV12-3/TRBV12-4	.	.	TRBJ1-2
TGCAGTGCTAGAGATGACATCCAAGAGACCCAGTACTTC	CSARDDIQETQYF	TRBV20-1	few	.	TRBJ2-5
TGCAGGGCCCCGGACATCAACTACGAGCAGTACTTC	CRAPDINYEQYF	TRBV20-1	once	.	TRBJ2-7
TGTGCCAGCAGCCCAGGGGTCCGCCGAGAGACCCAGTACTTC	CASSPGVRRETQYF	TRBV7-8	.	.	TRBJ2-5
TGTGCCAGCAGCGTTGGGGGGGGTGGAAACACCATATATTTT	CASSVGGGGNTIYF	TRBV9	.	.	TRBJ1-3
TGTGCCAGCAGCGGATTCAACCAGCCCCAGCATTTT	CASSGFNQPQHF	TRBV6-2/TRBV6-3	.	.	TRBJ1-5
TGTGCCTGGAGTCTCGGGGGAGATACGCAGTATTTT	CAWSLGGDTQYF	TRBV30	few	.	TRBJ2-3
TGTGCCAGCAGTTTTGCGGGGGGCGATCAGCCCCAGCATTTT	CASSFAGGDQPQHF	TRBV27	.	.	TRBJ1-5
TGTGCCAGCAGCCAAGATCCGCAGCCTGGAAACACCATATATTTT	CASSQDPQPGNTIYF	TRBV3-1	.	.	TRBJ1-3
TGTGCCTGGAGTGTCGGGGGGGCGTATACGCAGTATTTT	CAWSVGGAYTQYF	TRBV30	.	TRBD2	TRBJ2-3
TGCGCCAGCAAACTAGCGGGGGGTGACACAGATACGCAGTATTTT	CASKLAGGDTDTQYF	TRBV5-1	few	TRBD2	TRBJ2-3
TGCAGTGCCACAGGTTCTAGTTTGGTAGCGGGAGACTACGAGCAGTACTTC	CSATGSSLVAGDYEQYF	TRBV20-1	few	TRBD2	TRBJ2-7
TGTGCCAGCAGTTACTCGAGAGGGAGACCCCTCCACTTT	CASSYSRGRPLHF	TRBV6-5	few	.	TRBJ1-6
TGTGCCAGCAGCAAAACGGGTATATTCGCGCAGACTGGGGGCACTGAAGCTTTCTTT	CASSKTGIFAQTGGTEAFF	TRBV6-5	.	.	TRBJ1-1
TGCGCCAGCAGCCATGGGACAGGGGGATCACCCCTCCACTTT	CASSHGTGGSPLHF	TRBV4-1	many	TRBD1	TRBJ1-6
TGTGCCAGCAGCCAAGATACATCGCGGGGCACAGATACGCAGTATTTT	CASSQDTSRGTDTQYF	TRBV4-2	.	.	TRBJ2-3
TGTGCCAGCTCACCGTCTCAAGGGACAGTCCTCACTGAAGCTTTCTTT	CASSPSQGTVLTEAFF	TRBV18	.	TRBD1	TRBJ1-1
TGTGCCAGCAGCTCCGGGAGGGGCGAAGCTTTCTTT	CASSSGRGEAFF	TRBV7-3	many	.	TRBJ1-1
TGCGCCAGCAGCGGGATGGGGGGCACAGATACGCAGTATTTT	CASSGMGGTDTQYF	TRBV5-1	few	.	TRBJ2-3
TGTGCCAGCAGTGCTTTAAGCACAGATACGCAGTATTTT	CASSALSTDTQYF	TRBV6-5	many	.	TRBJ2-3
TGTGCCAGCAGAAGGGGACAGTATAATTCACCCCTCCACTTT	CASRRGQYNSPLHF	TRBV6-1	once	TRBD1	TRBJ1-6
TGTGCCAGCAGCTTAGCCCTGGGACCCCAAGGATGGGAGCAGTTCTTC	CASSLALGPQGWEQFF	TRBV7-9	.	.	TRBJ2-1
TGTGCTTCAGGGTGGCGGCAAGAGACCCAGTACTTC	CASGWRQETQYF	TRBV7-2	few	.	TRBJ2-5
TGTGCCAGCAGCCAGGAGAATAAGAATGAGCAGTTCTTC	CASSQENKNEQFF	TRBV3-1	few	.	TRBJ2-1
TGCAGTGCCAGGGGGTCTGGCTACAATGAGCAGTTCTTC	CSARGSGYNEQFF	TRBV20-1	.	TRBD1	TRBJ2-1
TGTGCCAGCAGCCATACAGGGTCTGGGGCCAACGTCCTGACTTTC	CASSHTGSGANVLTF	TRBV4-2	.	.	TRBJ2-6
TGTGCCACCAGTGATTCCACCGGGGGGCGTCATGAAAAACTGTTTTTT	CATSDSTGGRHEKLFF	TRBV24-1	.	.	TRBJ1-4
TGTGCCATCAGTTCGCGGTACGAGCAGTACTTC	CAISSRYEQYF	TRBV10-3	.	.	TRBJ2-7
TGCGCCAGCAGGGCGGGACACCAGAACACTGAAGCTTTCTTT	CASRAGHQNTEAFF	TRBV5-1	many	.	TRBJ1-1
TGCAGCGTTGATGCAGGCTACGAGCAGTACTTC	CSVDAGYEQYF	TRBV29-1	.	.	TRBJ2-7
TGCGCCAGCAGCCTCGCGGCGGAAGAGACCCAGTACTTC	CASSLAAEETQYF	TRBV5-1	many	.	TRBJ2-5
TGCAGTGCTACCAGAGACGGCGGGGGTACAGATACGCAGTATTTT	CSATRDGGGTDTQYF	TRBV20-1	.	TRBD2	TRBJ2-3
TGTGCCAGCAGCTCCACAGGACGGTATTTAATACAAGAGACCCAGTACTTC	CASSSTGRYLIQETQYF	TRBV7-9	few	.	TRBJ2-5